This passage covers 28 T cell receptor beta chains from one sample sequenced in a study of T cells in Graves' hyperthyroidism and ophthalmopathy. TCR beta CDR3 region amplification was performed from RNA transcripts. Carried out on the TCR CDR3, a first-round RT-PCR used the HTBI primer set. TCRdb ran MiXCR on the multiplex PCR reads and lists one entry per CDR3 protein. Counted here are approximately 370,000 distinct CDR3 sequences, 14% to 15% occurring once; the ten biggest clones make up approximately 29%. Input material: blood. Receptors originate from a woman in her twenties or thirties with Graves' hyperthyroidism.

This clonotype showed up just a few times. This chain connects TRBV12-3 or TRBV12-4 to TRBJ2-7; 10 bases agree with TRBD2. The ends lost 11 bases at V and 7 bases at J; junction bases unmatched: 11. The CDR3 covers 13 residues. The CDR3 DNA reads as TGTGCCGGTAGCGGGAGGCTCTTCGCGGAGCAGTACTTC. Its protein product is CAGSGRLFAEQYF.

This rearrangement joins TRBV20-1 to TRBJ2-2; D is ambiguous. CDR3 length: 15 amino acids. CDR1 is DFQATT, CDR2 SNEGSKA, per germline (reference sequence). V lost 1 base and J 2 bases, leaving 11 bases between the germline ends. The CDR3 here is CSARVARKNTGELFF. CDR3 in DNA: TGCAGTGCTAGAGTTGCGAGAAAAAACACCGGGGAGCTGTTTTTT.

At least ten counts were recorded for this clonotype. The CDR3 sequence is CATSPRTGLQETQYF. In DNA form, the CDR3 reads TGTGCCACATCACCCAGGACAGGGTTGCAAGAGACCCAGTACTTC. The chain has TRBV24-1 and TRBJ2-5, with 8 bases fitting TRBD1. Germline assignment: CDR1 KGHDR and CDR2 SFDVKD. This CDR3 is built from 15 residues. The V and J ends lost 10 bases and 2 bases, in that order; junction bases with no gene match: 11.

Notes on this clonotype: A much larger clone lies one base from this, so it may be a read error. V usage is TRBV7-9 and J usage is TRBJ2-7; 7 positions agree with TRBD1. The CDR3 is made up of 14 amino acids. Germline V gene sequence: CDR1 SEHNR, CDR2 FQNEAQ (reference sequence). The CDR3 reads CASSWGTAFYGQYF. CDR3 bases: TGTGCCAGCAGCTGGGGGACAGCCTTCTACGGGCAGTACTTC.

This clonotype has ten or more counts. The CDR3 region is CASSPGLNEQYF. In DNA form, the CDR3 reads TGTGCCAGCTCCCCCGGTTTGAACGAGCAGTACTTC. The rearrangement joins TRBV18 to TRBJ2-7; D gene unclear. V was cut by 6 bases and J by 5 bases, with 11 bases left in between. Germline V gene lookup returns CDR1 KGHSH and CDR2 LQKENI. The CDR3 consists of 12 residues.

This clonotype was counted a few times. The chain recombines TRBV20-1 with TRBJ2-5; D not certain. The germline V gene has CDR1 DFQATT and CDR2 SNEGSKA (reference sequence). This CDR3 contains 14 residues. V was cut by 7 bases and J by 0 bases, with 15 bases left in between. The CDR3, as DNA: TGCAGTGTCCCGGGCCGTATTTACCAAGAGACCCAGTACTTC. Translated: CSVPGRIYQETQYF.

The table lists this clonotype with many counts. This chain joins TRBV20-1 and TRBJ2-5, with D uncertain. The CDR3 is made up of 11 amino acids. Trimming pared 3 bases from V and 0 bases from J, leaving 2 bases between. Germline CDR1 is DFQATT and CDR2 is SNEGSKA (reference sequence). The CDR3 region is CSASNQETQYF. Here the CDR3 DNA reads TGCAGTGCTAGTAACCAAGAGACCCAGTACTTC.

This clonotype was detected a few times. The rearrangement links TRBV5-4 to TRBJ2-7, with TRBD2 matching over 14 bases. Germline V gene sequence: CDR1 SGHNT, CDR2 YYREEE (reference sequence). The CDR3 has 16 amino acids. The ends lost 4 bases at V and 3 bases at J; junction bases unmatched: 6. CDR3 DNA: TGTGCCAGCAGCCGGGGACTAGCGGGAGAAGGCTACGAGCAGTACTTC. Translation gives CASSRGLAGEGYEQYF.

This clonotype was seen ten or more times. The rearrangement links TRBV12-3 or TRBV12-4 to TRBJ2-5; TRBD1 aligns across 7 bases. CDR3 length: 14 amino acids. J lost 5 bases, V lost 3 bases, and 6 bases had no gene match. The CDR3 here is CASSFEGAWETQYF. CDR3 in DNA: TGTGCCAGCAGTTTCGAGGGGGCATGGGAGACCCAGTACTTC.

This clonotype occurred a few times. V gene TRBV11-1 combines with J gene TRBJ2-3; 10 bases map to TRBD2. The CDR3 is 18 amino acids. V lost 2 bases and J lost 4; bases outside the gene matches: 12. Germline V gene lookup returns CDR1 SGHAT and CDR2 FQDESV (reference sequence). Here the CDR3 DNA reads TGTGCCAGCAGCTTAAGCCCGCTATGGAGCGGGAGGGCAGATACGCAGTATTTT. Amino acids: CASSLSPLWSGRADTQYF.

This clonotype was counted many times. This chain joins TRBV12-3 or TRBV12-4 and TRBJ2-7; D perhaps matches TRBD2 (6 bases). The CDR3 contains 15 residues. Trimming removed 5 bases at V and 1 base at J, with 15 bases between. The CDR3 nucleotides read TGTGCCAGCAGTCCGGGATTCGGAGGGTCCTACGAGCAGTACTTC. Translation: CASSPGFGGSYEQYF.

V gene TRBV7-9 combines with J gene TRBJ2-2; possible D gene TRBD2, 6 bases. V gave up 3 bases and J gave up 4 bases, with 6 bases separating them. Germline lookup yields CDR1 SEHNR and CDR2 FQNEAQ (reference sequence). The CDR3 consists of 13 residues. The CDR3 nucleotides are TGTGCCAGCAGCTTCGGGGGCACCGGGGAGCTGTTTTTT. It is translated as CASSFGGTGELFF. Filled out from reference TRBV7-9 and TRBJ2-2, the complete variable domain reads DTGVSQNPRHKITKRGQNVTFRCDPISEHNRLYWYRQTLGQGPEFLTYFQNEAQLEKSRLLSDRFSAERPKGSFSTLEIQRTEQGDSAMYLCASSFGGTGELFFGEGSRLTVL.

Points on this clonotype: This may be a read error, as it is one base from a much larger clone. V gene TRBV15 combines with J gene TRBJ1-1; D gene uncertain. The germline V and J ends were trimmed by 8 bases and 6 bases, with 16 bases remaining between them. Germline V CDR1 and CDR2: LNHNV, YYDKDF (reference sequence). The CDR3 loop spans 13 amino acids. The DNA of the CDR3 is TGTGCCACCGGTACGTTCATGGAACCTGAAGCTTTCTTT. It is translated as CATGTFMEPEAFF.

This clonotype came up many times. The rearrangement links TRBV12-3 or TRBV12-4 to TRBJ2-2; 9 positions agree with TRBD1. The trim removed 5 bases at V and 6 bases at J, leaving 7 bases unmatched. This CDR3 spans 15 amino acids. CDR3 sequence (DNA): TGTGCCAGCAGTCCGGGACAGGGCTCGGCCGGGGAGCTGTTTTTT. Residues: CASSPGQGSAGELFF.

This clonotype has a handful of counts. J is TRBJ1-1 and V is TRBV4-1; TRBD1 matches 9 bases. J was trimmed by 11 bases and V by 4 bases; bases with no gene match: 8. The length of the CDR3 is 13 residues. Germline CDR1 reads MGHRA; CDR2 reads YSYEKL. The DNA of the CDR3 is TGCGCCAGCAGCCCCCGGGACAGGGAGGGGGCTTTCTTT. Translated, it gives CASSPRDREGAFF.

This clonotype was recorded many times. V is TRBV30 and J is TRBJ2-1, with TRBD2 matching over 11 bases. The CDR3 runs 15 residues. In germline, CDR1 is GTSNPN, CDR2 SVGIG (reference sequence). V gave up 1 base and J gave up 6 bases; unmatched junction bases: 5. The CDR3 nucleotides are TGTGCCTGGAGTGCGACTAGCGGGAAGTTCAATGAGCAGTTCTTC. It specifies CAWSATSGKFNEQFF.

With respect to this clonotype: Since a much larger clone is just one base distant, this may be a read error. The CDR3 DNA reads TGCAGTGCGTTGGGGTGGGGTAGCTCCTACAATGGGCAGTTCTTC. Encoded protein: CSALGWGSSYNGQFF. The chain joins TRBV20-1 to TRBJ2-1; D unclear. Germline CDR1 is DFQATT and CDR2 is SNEGSKA (reference sequence). The CDR3 is 15 amino acids.

The chain combines TRBV4-1 with TRBJ1-4, with D perhaps TRBD1 (5 bases). Germline-derived CDR1 and CDR2 are MGHRA and YSYEKL. The V gene lost 0 bases and the J gene lost 7 bases, with 12 bases spanning the gap. The CDR3 is 15 residues long. The CDR3 reads CASSQEEGLFEKLFF. CDR3 bases: TGCGCCAGCAGCCAAGAAGAGGGGCTATTTGAAAAACTGTTTTTT.

This clonotype showed up many times. The rearrangement joins TRBV12-3 or TRBV12-4 to TRBJ2-1, with a tentative D call TRBD2 (5 bases). The CDR3 contains 14 residues. V shed 1 base and J shed 4 bases, with 8 bases lying between them. The CDR3 sequence: CASSLERDYNEQFF. In DNA form, the CDR3 reads TGTGCCAGCAGTTTAGAACGGGATTACAATGAGCAGTTCTTC.

This clonotype was recorded at least ten times. The rearrangement uses TRBV7-2 and TRBJ1-2, with a weak D call TRBD1 (5 bases). This CDR3 spans 13 amino acids. Trimming removed 5 bases from V and 5 bases from J, with 12 bases in between. Germline values: CDR1 SGHTA, CDR2 FQGNSA. The chain's CDR3 is CASSLSGDYGYTF. In DNA, the CDR3 is TGTGCCAGCAGCCTATCGGGGGATTATGGCTACACCTTC.

The chain links TRBV20-1 to TRBJ2-3, with 7 bases identical to TRBD2. The V segment lost 4 bases and the J segment 0 bases; nucleotides outside the gene matches: 10. CDR1 is DFQATT and CDR2 is SNEGSKA in the germline V gene (reference sequence). CDR3 size: 16 residues. In DNA, the CDR3 is TGCAGTGCTATGGGACTAAGCGGGTTTAGCACAGATACGCAGTATTTT. As protein: CSAMGLSGFSTDTQYF.

This clonotype has ten or more counts. V gene TRBV7-2 combines with J gene TRBJ1-4, with D possibly TRBD1 on 5 matching bases. Per the germline V gene, CDR1 is SGHTA and CDR2 is FQGNSA. The CDR3 runs to 13 residues. V was cut by 4 bases and J by 8 bases, with 11 bases left in between. CDR3 loop: CASSSYRREKLFF. The CDR3, as DNA: TGTGCCAGCAGCTCCTACAGGAGGGAAAAACTGTTTTTT.

Worth noting for this clonotype: A much larger clone lies a single base off, so this may be a read error. The chain carries TRBV3-1 and TRBJ2-2; either TRBD1 or TRBD2 may fit D (5 bases each). The length of the CDR3 is 15 residues. Looked up from germline, CDR1 is LGHDT and CDR2 is YNNKEL (reference sequence). CDR3 nucleotides: TGTTCCAGCAGCCAAGAGGGGAGAAAAACCGGGGAGCTGTTTTTT. It encodes CSSSQEGRKTGELFF.

V and J are TRBV29-1 and TRBJ2-3; either TRBD1 or TRBD2 may fit D (5 bases each). V lost 3 bases and J lost 3, with 13 bases in between. The CDR3 spans 14 residues. CDR1 and CDR2 (germline): SQVTM, ANQGSEA. CDR3 loop: CSVEAGSGTDTQYF. DNA for the CDR3: TGCAGCGTTGAGGCAGGGAGTGGAACAGATACGCAGTATTTT.

A few counts support this clonotype. CDR3 in DNA: TGCAGCGTTGAAAAAAGGCCAGGGGGCTTTCAGCCCCAGCATTTT. It codes for CSVEKRPGGFQPQHF. This rearrangement joins TRBV29-1 to TRBJ1-5; 8 nucleotides agree with TRBD1. This CDR3 comprises 15 residues. Unmatched junction bases numbered 9, after V lost 2 bases and J lost 6 bases. Per the germline V gene, CDR1 is SQVTM and CDR2 is ANQGSEA. The full variable domain, in which reference TRBV29-1 and TRBJ1-5 provide the parts outside the CDR3, is SAVISQKPSRDICQRGTSLTIQCQVDSQVTMMFWYRQQPGQSLTLIATANQGSEATYESGFVIDKFPISRPNLTFSTLTVSNMSPEDSSIYLCSVEKRPGGFQPQHFGDGTRLSIL.

This chain joins TRBV9 and TRBJ2-1; 7 positions agree with TRBD2. V trimming: 4 bases; J trimming: 4 bases; junction bases outside the gene matches: 8. Germline assignment: CDR1 SGDLS and CDR2 YYNGEE. This CDR3 comprises 15 residues. This chain's CDR3 is CASSTRAGDYNEQFF. CDR3 bases: TGTGCCAGCAGCACGCGGGCGGGGGATTACAATGAGCAGTTCTTC.

This clonotype showed up many times. This chain joins TRBV28 and TRBJ2-7; the match to TRBD1 covers 7 bases. V shed 10 bases and J 2 bases; nucleotides not matched to a gene: 8. The V gene's germline CDR1 is MDHEN and CDR2 SYDVKM. This CDR3 spans 13 amino acids. The CDR3, as DNA: TGTGCCATCGGAAGGGGGCGAGCCTACGAGCAGTACTTC. It codes for CAIGRGRAYEQYF.

CDR3 in DNA: TGTGCCAGCACCCCTCGGCTAGTCGGTGCAGATACGCAGTATTTT. Its protein product is CASTPRLVGADTQYF. The J gene is TRBJ2-3, the V gene TRBV12-3 or TRBV12-4; no clear D gene. The CDR3 contains 15 residues. The V and J ends lost 7 bases and 4 bases respectively, with 18 bases between them.